This TCR beta chain was identified in a study of blood T cell repertoires in COVID-19. This clone was counted a single time. Participants' reported clinical history set cohort assignment. Exposed participants came across a COVID-19 case within 2 weeks before study entry. Method: immunoSEQ multiplex PCR; TCRdb's copy keeps in-frame clones and lacks some. The table lists 400,000 to 500,000 clones, 88% of them singletons. Germline V CDR1 and CDR2: LGHDT, YNNKEL (reference sequence). Unmatched junction bases numbered 13, after V lost 11 bases and J lost 5 bases. This CDR3 comprises 14 residues. Material for sequencing was PBMCs or T cells enriched from blood (not recorded which). The chain is built from TRBV3-1 (or the pseudogene TRBV3-2) and TRBJ2-7; TRBD1 aligns across 9 bases. The sequence was obtained from a young woman who had been exposed to COVID-19. This chain's CDR3 is CAGGPGQGRHEQYF. The CDR3 DNA reads as TGTGCCGGGGGGCCGGGACAGGGTAGACACGAGCAGTACTTC.